The 16 T cell receptor beta chains below were found in one sample sequenced in a study of cytomegalovirus exposure and HLA in healthy donors. The PCR employed 60 Vbeta primers together with 13 Jbeta primers. TCRdb keeps only in-frame clones here, not all; method: immunoSEQ multiplex PCR. The sample lists about 93,000 clones; roughly four fifths were seen once. The sequenced material came from PBMCs. These receptors were obtained from a man aged 25-45 years in good health and CMV-seronegative.

The chain employs TRBV2 and TRBJ2-1, with TRBD2 identical over 12 bases. This CDR3 has 17 residues. V lost 11 bases, J lost 1 base, and 12 bases stayed unmatched. Germline-derived CDR1 and CDR2 are SNHLY and FYNNEI. The CDR3 nucleotides are TGTGCCTCCAGGGGTCTAGCGGGAGGGATGTCCTACAATGAGCAGTTCTTC. As protein: CASRGLAGGMSYNEQFF. Together with reference TRBV2 and TRBJ2-1, the CDR3 gives the full variable domain: EPEVTQTPSHQVTQMGQEVILRCVPISNHLYFYWYRQILGQKVEFLVSFYNNEISEKSEIFDDQFSVERPDGSNFTLKIRSTKLEDSAMYFCASRGLAGGMSYNEQFFGPGTRLTVL.

The rearrangement uses TRBV5-1 and TRBJ1-3; a possible D gene is TRBD1 (5 bases). The CDR3 length is 14 residues. Between the trimmed V and J ends, which lost 1 base and 0 bases, there was a span of 5 bases. Looked up from germline, CDR1 is SGHRS and CDR2 is YFSETQ. The CDR3 sequence: CASSLTGSGNTIYF. CDR3 bases: TGCGCCAGCAGCTTGACAGGCTCTGGAAACACCATATATTTT.

The table lists this clone with a count of one. The chain recombines TRBV18 with TRBJ2-7, with D unresolved. This CDR3 is built from 11 residues. Germline values: CDR1 KGHSH, CDR2 LQKENI. V shed 3 bases and J shed 5 bases, with 5 bases lying between them. The CDR3 loop reads CASSPGDEQYV. The DNA for the CDR3 is TGTGCCAGCTCACCTGGAGACGAGCAGTACGTC.

The chain couples TRBV7-9 to TRBJ2-7, with D possibly matching TRBD2 (6 bases). The germline V and J ends were trimmed by 4 bases and 6 bases, with 16 bases remaining between them. This CDR3 has 14 residues. Germline V CDR1 and CDR2: SEHNR, FQNEAQ (reference sequence). The CDR3 nucleotides are TGTGCCAGCAGCTGGAGGGACTCCTTTGGCGAGCAGTACGTC. It translates to CASSWRDSFGEQYV.

J is TRBJ1-1 and V is TRBV10-1; D might be TRBD1 (6 bases). This CDR3 comprises 20 residues. V lost 0 bases and J lost 6, with 29 bases in between. Looked up from germline, CDR1 is WNHNN and CDR2 is SYGVQD (reference sequence). CDR3 amino acids: CASSESTWLPDLTGKAEAFF. The CDR3 nucleotides are TGCGCCAGCAGTGAGTCGACTTGGTTACCCGACCTAACAGGGAAAGCTGAAGCTTTCTTT.

This chain connects TRBV7-2 to TRBJ1-1; D gene ambiguous. V was cut by 3 bases and J by 4 bases, with 12 bases left in between. The CDR3 has 14 residues. Germline V gives CDR1 SGHTA, CDR2 FQGNSA. This CDR3 reads CASSFDREFTEAFF. In DNA, the CDR3 is TGTGCCAGCAGCTTTGACCGGGAGTTCACTGAAGCTTTCTTT.

The rearrangement joins TRBV5-1 to TRBJ2-2; a weak D match, TRBD1 (5 bases). The CDR3 is made up of 14 amino acids. The V end was cut by 4 bases, the J end by 1 base, with 8 bases between. The germline CDR1 and CDR2 sequences are SGHRS and YFSETQ. The CDR3 is CASSPGQNTGELFF. The DNA of the CDR3 is TGCGCCAGCAGCCCCGGACAGAACACCGGGGAGCTGTTTTTT. The complete variable domain, with remaining parts taken from reference TRBV5-1 and TRBJ2-2, reads KAGVTQTPRYLIKTRGQQVTLSCSPISGHRSVSWYQQTPGQGLQFLFEYFSETQRNKGNFPGRFSGRQFSNSRSEMNVSTLELGDSALYLCASSPGQNTGELFFGEGSRLTVL.

The chain combines TRBV9 with TRBJ2-3, with D perhaps TRBD2 (5 bases). V dropped 1 base and J dropped 0 bases, with 9 bases sitting between them. This CDR3 contains 15 residues. Germline CDR1 reads SGDLS; CDR2 reads YYNGEE. CDR3 amino acids: CASSVSGISTDTQYF. CDR3 sequence (DNA): TGTGCCAGCAGCGTATCCGGGATTAGCACAGATACGCAGTATTTT.

The chain couples TRBV7-8 to TRBJ2-7; TRBD2 matches at 7 bases. In germline, CDR1 is SGHVS, CDR2 FQNEAQ. After removal of 5 bases from V and 2 bases from J, the junction contained 9 bases not matched to a gene. This CDR3 comprises 15 residues. CDR3 residues: CASSPAGAGTYEQYV. CDR3 DNA sequence: TGTGCCAGCAGCCCCGCTGGAGCGGGAACCTACGAGCAGTACGTC.

This clone was recorded once. CDR3 in amino acids: CASSVAGREQETQYF. Written as DNA, the CDR3 is TGTGCCAGCAGCGTAGCTGGGCGGGAACAAGAGACCCAGTACTTC. This chain links TRBV9 with TRBJ2-5, with D perhaps TRBD2 (6 bases). The V and J ends lost 0 bases and 2 bases respectively, with 11 bases between them. The CDR3 covers 15 residues. Germline CDR1 is SGDLS and CDR2 is YYNGEE.

The V and J genes are TRBV9 and TRBJ1-1, with a possible D match to TRBD1 (6 bases). Germline loops: CDR1 SGDLS, CDR2 YYNGEE. The V end was cut by 3 bases, the J end by 0 bases, with 12 bases between. CDR3 length: 15 amino acids. The CDR3 protein is CASSAGDTLNTEAFF. For the CDR3, the DNA is TGTGCCAGCAGCGCAGGGGACACGCTGAACACTGAAGCTTTCTTT.

This clone was found once. CDR3 sequence (DNA): TGTGCCAGCAGCAAGGACAGGGGCCAAGAGACCCAGTACTTC. This translates into CASSKDRGQETQYF. The gene calls are TRBV21-1 and TRBJ2-5; the tabulated D call, TRBD1, remains unverified against the DNA. TRBV21-1 is marked as a pseudogene. CDR3 length equals 14 residues.

The J gene is TRBJ1-2, the V gene TRBV6-1, with D possibly TRBD1 on 5 matching bases. Looked up from germline, CDR1 is MNHNS and CDR2 is SASEGT. The CDR3 is made up of 13 amino acids. The germline V and J ends were trimmed by 3 bases and 5 bases, with 10 bases remaining between them. CDR3 nucleotide sequence: TGTGCCAGCAGTGACCAGGGCCGGTATGGCTACACCTTC. This sequence encodes CASSDQGRYGYTF.

V usage is TRBV10-3 and J usage is TRBJ1-2; TRBD1 matches 11 bases. Per the germline V gene, CDR1 is ENHRY and CDR2 is SYGVKD. This CDR3 has 16 amino acids. After removal of 2 bases from V and 4 bases from J, the junction contained 6 bases not matched to a gene. The CDR3 bases are TGTGCCATCAGTGAGCCCGGGACAGGGGGAACCTATGGCTACACCTTC. As protein: CAISEPGTGGTYGYTF.

The chain links TRBV7-9 to TRBJ1-2, with D possibly being TRBD1 (6 bases). The V end was cut by 0 bases, the J end by 2 bases, with 10 bases between. The V gene's germline CDR1 is SEHNR and CDR2 FQNEAQ (reference sequence). The CDR3 has 15 residues. The CDR3: CASSLATQGNYGYTF. In DNA form, the CDR3 reads TGTGCCAGCAGCTTAGCCACACAGGGAAACTATGGCTACACCTTC.

J is TRBJ1-5 and V is TRBV6-5; tentative D call: TRBD1 (6 bases). The V end lost 6 bases, the J end lost 6 bases, and 15 bases lay between the germline ends. This CDR3 has 14 amino acids. Germline values: CDR1 MNHEY, CDR2 SVGAGI. The CDR3 sequence: CASSPPGVGQPQHF. In DNA form, the CDR3 reads TGTGCCAGCAGCCCCCCAGGGGTGGGTCAGCCCCAGCATTTT.